This paragraph covers one T cell receptor (beta chain) sequence. Its target is not known. Only in-frame clones appear in the TCRdb table, and some are missing; sequencing was by immunoSEQ multiplex PCR. The sample shows 50,000 or so clones, roughly four fifths of them seen only once. This sample is drawn from a study of T cell clonotyping in hematopoietic cell transplantation. General study findings and limits: At the given depth, recipient repertoires were over 97% de novo clonotypes.

Time point: recipient sample about 28 days before transplant, after cytoreduction. The length of the CDR3 is 15 residues. In germline, CDR1 is SGHTA, CDR2 FQGNSA. With 5 bases clipped from V and 6 bases from J, the junction kept 8 bases outside the gene matches. The material sequenced was peripheral blood mononuclear cells, taken before stem cell transplant. The V gene is TRBV7-2, the J gene TRBJ2-1, with 9 nucleotides matching TRBD1. The receptor was derived from a man aged 60 to 75 with myelodysplastic syndrome. Some clones in this sample may be carry-over from other donors' samples. The DNA of the CDR3 is TGTGCCAGCAGCCTTGGACAGGGGAGCGTCAATGAGCAGTTCTTC. Translating gives CASSLGQGSVNEQFF. Using reference TRBV7-2 and TRBJ2-1 for the parts outside the CDR3, the full variable domain is GAGVSQSPSNKVTEKGKDVELRCDPISGHTALYWYRQSLGQGLEFLIYFQGNSAPDKSGLPSDRFSAERTGGSVSTLTIQRTQQEDSAVYLCASSLGQGSVNEQFFGPGTRLTVL.